The TCR beta chain described here comes from a study of blood T cell repertoires in COVID-19. At the level of the study: Samples taken during acute and convalescent COVID-19 were collected in the United States, Italy and Spain.

The table lists this clone with a few counts. Germline V gene data show CDR1 as MDHEN and CDR2 as SYDVKM. This CDR3 comprises 14 residues. V gave up 6 bases and J gave up 8 bases; unmatched junction bases: 12. Clones were read by immunoSEQ multiplex PCR, and TCRdb kept only the in-frame ones, dropping some. Among 150,000 to 200,000 clones listed, just over 85% were seen once. The sample taken for sequencing was PBMCs or T cells enriched from blood (not recorded which). The chain has TRBV28 and TRBJ1-2, with TRBD1 identical over 7 bases. The TCR sequence derives from a woman in her late teens or twenties who had recovered from COVID-19. The CDR3 here is CASSLRVGGLGYTF. The DNA for the CDR3 is TGTGCCAGCAGCCTTAGGGTAGGGGGCCTGGGCTACACCTTC.